This T cell receptor beta chain derives from a study of blood T cell repertoires in COVID-19. Sequenced by immunoSEQ multiplex PCR; TCRdb stores in-frame clones only, minus some. The data contain 100,000 to 140,000 clones, about three quarters of them singletons. Trimming removed 6 bases from V and 3 bases from J; junction bases left unmatched: 8. The CDR3 length is 15 residues. CDR1 is MNHNS and CDR2 is SASEGT in the germline V gene. This chain connects TRBV6-1 to TRBJ1-5, with 7 bases matching TRBD1. Sequenced: peripheral blood. The sequence was collected from a man in his 70s with acute or convalescent COVID-19. CDR3 region: CASRSGTADNQPQHF. For the CDR3, the DNA is TGTGCCAGCAGGTCCGGGACAGCAGACAATCAGCCCCAGCATTTT.